The subject of this entry is one TCR beta chain. Its antigen is still unknown. The data were obtained in a study of shared clonotypes between healthy human individuals. Overall study results and limits: All-four-donor shared clonotypes had higher generation probabilities than non-shared clonotypes did.

It was CD45RO-negative cells, positively selected for CCR7, that made up naive CD8 cells, with terminally differentiated effector memory CD45RA+ cells excluded. The method was immunoSEQ multiplex PCR; TCRdb's version includes in-frame clones alone and lacks a portion of them. The repertoire holds about 2 million clones, over 85% seen once, with 1% to 1.3% in the top ten. Sequencing used naive CD8+ T cells sorted from blood. The clonotype comes from a man aged 18 to 30 in good health.

The CDR3 sequence is CASSIDRERETQYF. The CDR3 nucleotides are TGTGCCAGTAGTATAGACAGGGAACGAGAGACCCAGTACTTC. The chain combines TRBV19 with TRBJ2-5, with TRBD1 as a possible D gene (5 bases). This CDR3 is 14 amino acids long. The V gene's germline CDR1 is LNHDA and CDR2 SQIVND (reference sequence). V lost 0 bases and J 4 bases, leaving 9 bases between the germline ends.